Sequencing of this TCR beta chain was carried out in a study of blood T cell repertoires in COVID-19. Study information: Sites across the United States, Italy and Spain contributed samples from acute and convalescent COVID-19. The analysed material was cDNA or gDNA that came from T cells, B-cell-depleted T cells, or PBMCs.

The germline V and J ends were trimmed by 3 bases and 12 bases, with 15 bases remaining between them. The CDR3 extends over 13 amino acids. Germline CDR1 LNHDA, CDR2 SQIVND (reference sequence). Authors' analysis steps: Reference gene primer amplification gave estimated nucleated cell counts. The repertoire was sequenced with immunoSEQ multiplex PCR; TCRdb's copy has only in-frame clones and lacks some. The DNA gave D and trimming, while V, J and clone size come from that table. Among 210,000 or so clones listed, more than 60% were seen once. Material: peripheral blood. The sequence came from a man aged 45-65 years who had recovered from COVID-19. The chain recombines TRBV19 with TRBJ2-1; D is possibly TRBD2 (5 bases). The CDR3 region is CASSISETAGQFF. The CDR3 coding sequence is TGTGCCAGTAGTATTAGTGAAACGGCGGGGCAGTTCTTC. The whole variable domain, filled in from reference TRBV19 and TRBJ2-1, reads DGGITQSPKYLFRKEGQNVTLSCEQNLNHDAMYWYRQDPGQGLRLIYYSQIVNDFQKGDIAEGYSVSREKKESFPLTVTSAQKNPTAFYLCASSISETAGQFFGPGTRLTVL.